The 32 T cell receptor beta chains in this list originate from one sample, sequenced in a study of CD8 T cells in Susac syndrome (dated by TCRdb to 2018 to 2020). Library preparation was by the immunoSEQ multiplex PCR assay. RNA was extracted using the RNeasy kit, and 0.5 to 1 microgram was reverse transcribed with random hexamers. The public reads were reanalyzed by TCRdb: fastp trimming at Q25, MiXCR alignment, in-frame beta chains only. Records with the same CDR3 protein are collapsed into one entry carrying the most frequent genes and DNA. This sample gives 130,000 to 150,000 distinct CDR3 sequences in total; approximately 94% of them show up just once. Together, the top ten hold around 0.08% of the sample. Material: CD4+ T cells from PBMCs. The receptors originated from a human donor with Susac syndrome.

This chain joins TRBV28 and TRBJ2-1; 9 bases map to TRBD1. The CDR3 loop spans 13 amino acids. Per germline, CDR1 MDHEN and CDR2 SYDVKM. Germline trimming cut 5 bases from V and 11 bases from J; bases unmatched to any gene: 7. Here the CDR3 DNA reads TGTGCCAGCAGTCCACCTGGACAGGGGAAGCAGTTCTTC. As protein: CASSPPGQGKQFF.

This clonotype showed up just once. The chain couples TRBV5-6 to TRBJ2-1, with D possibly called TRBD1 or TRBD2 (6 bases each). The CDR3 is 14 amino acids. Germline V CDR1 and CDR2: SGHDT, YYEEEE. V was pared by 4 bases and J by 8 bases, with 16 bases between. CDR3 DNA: TGTGCCAGCAGCACAGGGACGGGGGTCTATGAGCAGTTCTTC. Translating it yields CASSTGTGVYEQFF.

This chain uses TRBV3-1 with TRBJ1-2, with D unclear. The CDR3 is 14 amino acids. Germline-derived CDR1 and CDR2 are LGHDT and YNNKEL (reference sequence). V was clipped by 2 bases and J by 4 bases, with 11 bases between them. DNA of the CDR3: TGTGCCAGCAGCCAAAATACACCGCCCTATGGCTACACCTTC. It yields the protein CASSQNTPPYGYTF.

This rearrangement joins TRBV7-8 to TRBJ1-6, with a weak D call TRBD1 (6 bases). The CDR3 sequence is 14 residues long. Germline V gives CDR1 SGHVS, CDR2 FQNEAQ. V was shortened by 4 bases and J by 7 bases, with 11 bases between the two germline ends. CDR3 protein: CASSSQGRNSPLHF. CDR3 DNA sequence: TGTGCCAGCAGCTCACAGGGTAGAAATTCACCCCTCCACTTT.

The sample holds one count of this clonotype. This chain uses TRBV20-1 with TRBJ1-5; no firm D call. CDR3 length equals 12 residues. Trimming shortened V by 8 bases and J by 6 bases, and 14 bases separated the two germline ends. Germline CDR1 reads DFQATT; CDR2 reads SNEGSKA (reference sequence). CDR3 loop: CSSAPPGQPQHF. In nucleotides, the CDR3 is TGCAGTTCTGCCCCCCCAGGTCAGCCCCAGCATTTT.

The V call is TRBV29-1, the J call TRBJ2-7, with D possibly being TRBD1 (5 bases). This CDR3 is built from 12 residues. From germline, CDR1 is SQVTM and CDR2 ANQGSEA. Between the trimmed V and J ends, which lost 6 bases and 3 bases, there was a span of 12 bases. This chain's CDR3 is CSVRVLNYEQYF. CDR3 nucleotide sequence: TGCAGCGTCAGGGTCCTGAACTACGAGCAGTACTTC.

The DNA for the CDR3 is TGTGCCAGCAGTCCCGCGGGACTAGCGGGAGAGGGGACCCAGTACTTC. Translated: CASSPAGLAGEGTQYF. This sequence joins TRBV28 and TRBJ2-5, with TRBD2 matching over 14 bases. Per the germline V gene, CDR1 is MDHEN and CDR2 is SYDVKM. Trimming cost V 5 bases and J 7 bases; bases outside gene matches: 9. This CDR3 comprises 16 residues.

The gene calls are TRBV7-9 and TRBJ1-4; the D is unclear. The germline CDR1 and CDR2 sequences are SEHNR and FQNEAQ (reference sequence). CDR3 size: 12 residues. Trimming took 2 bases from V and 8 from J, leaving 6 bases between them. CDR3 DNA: TGTGCCAGCAGCTTATCCGGGGAAAAACTGTTTTTT. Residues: CASSLSGEKLFF.

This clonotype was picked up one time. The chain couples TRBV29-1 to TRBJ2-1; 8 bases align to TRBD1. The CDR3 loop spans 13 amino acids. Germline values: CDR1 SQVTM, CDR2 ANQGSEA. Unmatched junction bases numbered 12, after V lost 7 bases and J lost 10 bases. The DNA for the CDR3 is TGCAGCGCCCGGGTCAGGGGGCGTCAGGAGCAGTTCTTC. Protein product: CSARVRGRQEQFF.

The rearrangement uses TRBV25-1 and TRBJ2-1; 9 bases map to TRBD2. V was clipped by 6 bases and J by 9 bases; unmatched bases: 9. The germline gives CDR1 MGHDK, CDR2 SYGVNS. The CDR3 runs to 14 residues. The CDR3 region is CASRPRGGAGEQFF. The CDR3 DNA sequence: TGTGCCAGCAGACCTCGCGGGGGGGCCGGTGAGCAGTTCTTC. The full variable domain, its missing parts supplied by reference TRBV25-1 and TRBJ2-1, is EADIYQTPRYLVIGTGKKITLECSQTMGHDKMYWYQQDPGMELHLIHYSYGVNSTEKGDLSSESTVSRIRTEHFPLTLESARPSHTSQYLCASRPRGGAGEQFFGPGTRLTVL.

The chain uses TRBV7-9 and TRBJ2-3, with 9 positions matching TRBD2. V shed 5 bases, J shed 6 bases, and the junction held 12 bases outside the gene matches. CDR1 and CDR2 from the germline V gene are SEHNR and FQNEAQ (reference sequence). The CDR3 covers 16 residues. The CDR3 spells CASSPSWTSVLDTQYF. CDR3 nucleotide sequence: TGTGCCAGCAGCCCTAGTTGGACTAGCGTTCTGGATACGCAGTATTTT.

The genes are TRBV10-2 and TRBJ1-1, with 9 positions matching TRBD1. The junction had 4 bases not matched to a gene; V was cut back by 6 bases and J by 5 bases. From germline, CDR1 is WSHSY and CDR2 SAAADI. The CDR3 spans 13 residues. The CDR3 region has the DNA TGCGCCAGCAGGCCGGGACAGGGAACTGAAGCTTTCTTT. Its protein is CASRPGQGTEAFF.

CDR3: CSVDSGPSRNMNTEAFF. CDR3 sequence (DNA): TGCAGCGTTGATAGTGGGCCCAGCCGAAACATGAACACTGAAGCTTTCTTT. The gene calls are TRBV29-1 and TRBJ1-1, with D unclear. The CDR3 consists of 17 residues. Germline CDR1 is SQVTM and CDR2 is ANQGSEA. V lost 3 bases and J lost 0, with 20 bases in between.

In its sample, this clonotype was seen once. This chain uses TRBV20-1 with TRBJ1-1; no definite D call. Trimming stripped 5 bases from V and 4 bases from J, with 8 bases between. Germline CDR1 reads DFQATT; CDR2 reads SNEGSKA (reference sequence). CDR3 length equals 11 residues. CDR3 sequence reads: CSAADRTEAFF. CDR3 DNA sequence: TGCAGTGCTGCGGACCGCACTGAAGCTTTCTTT.

The CDR3 DNA is TGTGCCAGCAGCTCACGTCCTGGGAATCAGCCCCAGCATTTT. Its protein product is CASSSRPGNQPQHF. The V gene is TRBV3-1, the J gene TRBJ1-5; D is unclear. From germline, CDR1 is LGHDT and CDR2 YNNKEL (reference sequence). CDR3 length equals 14 residues. Trimming cost V 5 bases and J 4 bases, with 12 bases left between them.

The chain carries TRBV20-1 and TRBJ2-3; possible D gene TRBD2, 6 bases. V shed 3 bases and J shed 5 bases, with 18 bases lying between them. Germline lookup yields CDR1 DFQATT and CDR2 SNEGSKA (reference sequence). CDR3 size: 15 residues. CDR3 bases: TGCAGTGCTAGTCACGGGAGTCAATGGGGAGATACGCAGTATTTT. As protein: CSASHGSQWGDTQYF.

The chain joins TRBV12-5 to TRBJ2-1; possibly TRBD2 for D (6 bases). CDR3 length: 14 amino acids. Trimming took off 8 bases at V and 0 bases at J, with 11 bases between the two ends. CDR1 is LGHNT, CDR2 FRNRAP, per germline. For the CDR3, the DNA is TGTGCTAGTTACCGGGGGAGCTCCTACAATGAGCAGTTCTTC. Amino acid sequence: CASYRGSSYNEQFF.

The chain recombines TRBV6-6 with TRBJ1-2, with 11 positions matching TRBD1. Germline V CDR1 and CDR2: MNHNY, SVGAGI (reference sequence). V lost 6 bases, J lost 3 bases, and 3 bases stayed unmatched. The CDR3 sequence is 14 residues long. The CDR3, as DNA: TGTGCCAGCAGAAGGACAGGGGGCGACTATGGCTACACCTTC. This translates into CASRRTGGDYGYTF.

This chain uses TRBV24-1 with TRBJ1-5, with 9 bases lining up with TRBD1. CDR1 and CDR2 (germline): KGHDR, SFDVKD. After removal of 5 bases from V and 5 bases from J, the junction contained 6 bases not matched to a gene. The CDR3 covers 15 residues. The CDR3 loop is CATSAGTGWYQPQHF. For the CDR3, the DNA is TGTGCCACCAGTGCAGGGACAGGGTGGTATCAGCCCCAGCATTTT.

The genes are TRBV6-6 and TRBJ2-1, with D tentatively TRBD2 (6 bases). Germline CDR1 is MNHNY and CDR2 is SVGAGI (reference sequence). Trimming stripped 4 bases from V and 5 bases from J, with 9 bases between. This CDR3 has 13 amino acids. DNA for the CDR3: TGTGCCAGCAGTTCTCGGGGGAACAATGAGCAGTTCTTC. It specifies CASSSRGNNEQFF.

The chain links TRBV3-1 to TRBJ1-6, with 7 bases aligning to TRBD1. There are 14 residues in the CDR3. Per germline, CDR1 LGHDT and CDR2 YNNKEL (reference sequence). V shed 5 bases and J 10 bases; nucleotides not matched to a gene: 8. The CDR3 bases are TGTGCCAGCAGCTTCTACAGGGGCGGCTCACCCCTCCACTTT. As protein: CASSFYRGGSPLHF.

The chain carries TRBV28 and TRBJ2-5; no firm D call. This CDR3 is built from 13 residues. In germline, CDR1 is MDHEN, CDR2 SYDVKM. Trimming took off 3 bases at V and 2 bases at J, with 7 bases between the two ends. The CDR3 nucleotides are TGTGCCAGCAGTTTCTCGAGACAAGAGACCCAGTACTTC. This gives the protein CASSFSRQETQYF. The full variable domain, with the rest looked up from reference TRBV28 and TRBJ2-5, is DVKVTQSSRYLVKRTGEKVFLECVQDMDHENMFWYRQDPGLGLRLIYFSYDVKMKEKGDIPEGYSVSREKKERFSLILESASTNQTSMYLCASSFSRQETQYFGPGTRLLVL.

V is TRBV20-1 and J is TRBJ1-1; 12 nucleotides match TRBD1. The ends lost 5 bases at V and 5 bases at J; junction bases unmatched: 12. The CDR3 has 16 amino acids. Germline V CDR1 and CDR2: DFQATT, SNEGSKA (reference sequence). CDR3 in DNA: TGCAGTGCTTATCCGGGACAGGGGGCAGGGGAAACTGAAGCTTTCTTT. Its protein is CSAYPGQGAGETEAFF.

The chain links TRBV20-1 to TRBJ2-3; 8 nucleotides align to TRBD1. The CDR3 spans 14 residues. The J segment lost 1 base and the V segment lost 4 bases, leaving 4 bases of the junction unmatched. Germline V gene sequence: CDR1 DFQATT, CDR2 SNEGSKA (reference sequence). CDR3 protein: CSATGTGGTDTQYF. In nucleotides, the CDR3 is TGCAGTGCTACAGGGACAGGAGGCACAGATACGCAGTATTTT.

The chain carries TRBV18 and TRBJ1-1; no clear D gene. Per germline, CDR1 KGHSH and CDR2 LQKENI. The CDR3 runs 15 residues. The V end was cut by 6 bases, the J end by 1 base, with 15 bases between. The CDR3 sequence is CASSRPGVRNTEAFF. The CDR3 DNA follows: TGTGCCAGCTCGCGACCTGGCGTCCGGAACACTGAAGCTTTCTTT.

This CDR3 reads CSAAGRAGTYNEQFF. The CDR3 DNA is TGCAGCGCCGCGGGTCGGGCGGGTACCTACAATGAGCAGTTCTTC. The gene calls are TRBV29-1 and TRBJ2-1, with D perhaps TRBD2 (5 bases). V lost 7 bases, J lost 2 bases, and 18 bases lay in between. The CDR3 length is 15 residues. Germline CDR1 and CDR2: SQVTM and ANQGSEA.

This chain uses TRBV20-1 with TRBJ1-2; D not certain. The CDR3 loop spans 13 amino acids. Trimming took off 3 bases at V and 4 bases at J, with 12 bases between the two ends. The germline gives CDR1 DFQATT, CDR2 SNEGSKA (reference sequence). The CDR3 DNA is TGCAGTGCTAGCTCCGAGAATCGCTATGGCTACACCTTC. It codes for CSASSENRYGYTF.

CDR3 amino acids: CASSFARQETQYF. CDR3 nucleotide sequence: TGTGCCAGCAGTTTCGCTCGTCAAGAGACCCAGTACTTC. V and J are TRBV12-3 or TRBV12-4 and TRBJ2-5; D is unclear. The CDR3 runs to 13 residues. V was trimmed by 3 bases and J by 2 bases, leaving 7 bases between them.

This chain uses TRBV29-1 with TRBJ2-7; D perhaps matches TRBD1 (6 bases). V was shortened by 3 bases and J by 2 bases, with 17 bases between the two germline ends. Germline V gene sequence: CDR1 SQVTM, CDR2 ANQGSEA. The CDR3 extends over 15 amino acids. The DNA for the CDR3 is TGCAGCGTTGAGCAGTACGGGACACATACCTACGAGCAGTACTTC. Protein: CSVEQYGTHTYEQYF.

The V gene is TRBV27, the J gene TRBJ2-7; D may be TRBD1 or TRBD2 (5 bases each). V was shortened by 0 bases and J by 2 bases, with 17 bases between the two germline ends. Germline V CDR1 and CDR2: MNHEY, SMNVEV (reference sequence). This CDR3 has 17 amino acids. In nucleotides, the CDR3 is TGTGCCAGCAGTTTATCGACCACTTGGGGGAAACCCTACGAGCAGTACTTC. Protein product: CASSLSTTWGKPYEQYF.

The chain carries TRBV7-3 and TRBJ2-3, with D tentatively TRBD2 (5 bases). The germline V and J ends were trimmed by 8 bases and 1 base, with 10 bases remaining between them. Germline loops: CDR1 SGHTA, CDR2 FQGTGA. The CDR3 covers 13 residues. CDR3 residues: CASPPRGTDTQYF. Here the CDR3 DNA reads TGTGCCAGCCCCCCGAGGGGCACAGATACGCAGTATTTT.

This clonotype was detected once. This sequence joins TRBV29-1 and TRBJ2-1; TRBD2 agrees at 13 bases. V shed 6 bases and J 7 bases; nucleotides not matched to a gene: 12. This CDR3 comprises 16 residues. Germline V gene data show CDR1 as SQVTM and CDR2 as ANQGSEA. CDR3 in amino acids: CSVHLWTSGRKNEQFF. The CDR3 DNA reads TGCAGCGTGCACCTATGGACTAGCGGGAGAAAGAATGAGCAGTTCTTC.